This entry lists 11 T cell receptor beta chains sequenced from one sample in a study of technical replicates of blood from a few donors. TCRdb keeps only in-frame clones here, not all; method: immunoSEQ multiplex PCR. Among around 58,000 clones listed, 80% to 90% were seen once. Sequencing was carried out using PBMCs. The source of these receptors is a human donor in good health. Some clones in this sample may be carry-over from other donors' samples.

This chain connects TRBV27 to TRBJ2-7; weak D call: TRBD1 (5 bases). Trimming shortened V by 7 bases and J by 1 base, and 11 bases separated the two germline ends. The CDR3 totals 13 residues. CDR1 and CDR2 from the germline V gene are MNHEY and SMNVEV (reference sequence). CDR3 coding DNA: TGTGCCAGCACTCGGGCAGGGTCCTACGAGCAGTACTTC. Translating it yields CASTRAGSYEQYF.

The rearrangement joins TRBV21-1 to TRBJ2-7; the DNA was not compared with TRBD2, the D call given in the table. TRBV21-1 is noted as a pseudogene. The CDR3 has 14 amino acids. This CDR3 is CASSGTSGSYEQYF. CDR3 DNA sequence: TGTGCCAGCAGCGGGACTAGCGGGAGCTACGAGCAGTACTTC.

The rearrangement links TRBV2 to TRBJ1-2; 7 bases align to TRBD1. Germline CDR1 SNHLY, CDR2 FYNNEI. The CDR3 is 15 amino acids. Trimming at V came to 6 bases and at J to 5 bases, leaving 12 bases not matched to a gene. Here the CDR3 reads CASSETGTAIYGYTF. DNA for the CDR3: TGTGCCAGCAGCGAGACGGGGACAGCGATATATGGCTACACCTTC.

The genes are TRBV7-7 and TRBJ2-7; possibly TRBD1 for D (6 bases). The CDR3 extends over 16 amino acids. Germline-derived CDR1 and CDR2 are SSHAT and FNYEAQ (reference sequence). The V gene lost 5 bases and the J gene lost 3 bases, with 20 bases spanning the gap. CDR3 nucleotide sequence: TGTGCCAGCAGCCCGCTTGGGGCAGGGGAGATCTACGAGCAGTACTTC. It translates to CASSPLGAGEIYEQYF.

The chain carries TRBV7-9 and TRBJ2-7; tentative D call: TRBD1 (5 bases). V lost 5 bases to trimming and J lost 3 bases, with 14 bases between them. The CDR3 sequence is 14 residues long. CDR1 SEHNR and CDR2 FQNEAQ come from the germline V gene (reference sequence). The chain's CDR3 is CASSEAGSLYEQYF. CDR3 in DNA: TGTGCCAGCAGCGAAGCAGGGTCTCTCTACGAGCAGTACTTC. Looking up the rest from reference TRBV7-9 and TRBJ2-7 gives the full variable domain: DTGVSQNPRHKITKRGQNVTFRCDPISEHNRLYWYRQTLGQGPEFLTYFQNEAQLEKSRLLSDRFSAERPKGSFSTLEIQRTEQGDSAMYLCASSEAGSLYEQYFGPGTRLTVT.

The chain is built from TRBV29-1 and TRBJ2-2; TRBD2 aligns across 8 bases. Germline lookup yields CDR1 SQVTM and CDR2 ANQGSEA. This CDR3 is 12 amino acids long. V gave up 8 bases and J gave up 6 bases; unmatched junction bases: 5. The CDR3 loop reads CSSRGGPGELFF. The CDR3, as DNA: TGCAGCTCCCGGGGGGGCCCCGGGGAGCTGTTTTTT.

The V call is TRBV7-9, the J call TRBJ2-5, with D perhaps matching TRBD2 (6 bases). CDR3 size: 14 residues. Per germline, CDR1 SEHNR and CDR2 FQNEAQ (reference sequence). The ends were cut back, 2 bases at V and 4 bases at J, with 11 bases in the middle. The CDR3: CASSLMGGGETQYF. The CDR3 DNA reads TGTGCCAGCAGCTTAATGGGGGGAGGAGAGACCCAGTACTTC.

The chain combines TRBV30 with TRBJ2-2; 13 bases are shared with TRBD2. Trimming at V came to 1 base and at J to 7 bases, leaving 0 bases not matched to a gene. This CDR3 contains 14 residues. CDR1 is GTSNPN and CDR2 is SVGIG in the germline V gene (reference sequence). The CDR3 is CAWSGTSGSGELFF. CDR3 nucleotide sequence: TGTGCCTGGAGTGGGACTAGCGGGAGCGGGGAGCTGTTTTTT.

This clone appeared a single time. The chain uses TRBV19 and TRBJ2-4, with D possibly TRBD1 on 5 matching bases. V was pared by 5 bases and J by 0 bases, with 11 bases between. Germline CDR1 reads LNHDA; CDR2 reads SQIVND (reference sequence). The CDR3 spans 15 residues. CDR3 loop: CASSLDSQAKNIQYF. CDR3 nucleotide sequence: TGTGCCAGTAGTCTCGACAGCCAAGCCAAAAACATTCAGTACTTC.

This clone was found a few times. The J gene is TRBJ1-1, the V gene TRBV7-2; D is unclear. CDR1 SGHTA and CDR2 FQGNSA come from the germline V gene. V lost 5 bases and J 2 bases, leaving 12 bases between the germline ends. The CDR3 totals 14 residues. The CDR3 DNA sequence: TGTGCCAGCAGCACCCAGGTCGGTAACACTGAAGCTTTCTTT. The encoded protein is CASSTQVGNTEAFF.

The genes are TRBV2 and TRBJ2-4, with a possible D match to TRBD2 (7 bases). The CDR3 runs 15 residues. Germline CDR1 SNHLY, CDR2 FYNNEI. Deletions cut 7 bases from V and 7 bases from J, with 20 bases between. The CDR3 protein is CASTPRGAGTNIQYF. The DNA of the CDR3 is TGTGCCAGCACCCCTCGGGGGGCGGGGACGAACATTCAGTACTTC.